This record looks at one T cell receptor beta chain sequence and its context. The antigen it recognizes is unknown. No per-base quality is available; no much larger clone lies one base away. This record belongs to a study of blood T cell repertoires in COVID-19 (dated by TCRdb to about 2020). Broadly, across the study: Samples covering the acute and convalescent phases of COVID-19 were provided by collaborators in the United States, Italy and Spain. The material from the prospective study consisted of cDNA or gDNA derived from T cells, B-cell-depleted T cells, or PBMCs. Subjects who had been exposed to COVID-19, were actively infected with it, or had recovered from it provided the deeply sampled blood TCRbeta repertoires that made up the dataset. A freely available public database, intended as a resource for researchers studying the immune response to SARS-CoV-2, is where the repertoires were released. The samples were drawn from the first 160 participants of the ongoing ImmuneRACE study and from 1,254 subjects provided by 6 global collaborators. Sample metadata almost always included a de-identified subject ID, COVID-19 status, age in years and sex. Where HLA class I and class II types were available, the types were taken from metadata supplied by the sample provider, not from assay-based typing.

Each collaborating institution followed its own protocols to collect whole blood in K2EDTA tubes. For TCRbeta analysis, collaborator samples were shipped as frozen whole blood, as isolated PBMCs, or as DNA extracted from either sample type. Overall study outcomes, separate from this receptor: Clinical and demographic metadata were provided uncurated, with the amount varying by source and participant.

TCRbeta CDR3 regions were amplified from genomic DNA using the immunoSEQ Assay, a bias-controlled multiplex PCR. The authors' analysis ran thus. Within the assay, amplification of reference gene primers was used to estimate how many nucleated cells each sample contained. To quantify the absolute abundance of each unique TCRbeta CDR3 rearrangement, sequence reads were collapsed and filtered. For each sample, productive Simpson clonality was calculated as the square root of Simpson's diversity index across productive rearrangements. Entries here come from immuneACCESS through TCRdb and include only in-frame sequences with V and J called. Some clones fail to appear in such tables; in the studies checked, an unresolved V gene covers under half of the shortfall, and the cause of the remainder is unknown. The D gene and trimming were derived from the DNA, and the V and J assignments and clone size from that table. This sample has more than 85,000 clones in its table, and approximately 80% of those were observed once. The ten largest clones take up 15% to 19% of the sample.

Trimming removed 0 bases from V and 9 bases from J, leaving 19 bases between the germline ends. The CDR3 spans 16 residues, from the cysteine through the phenylalanine. CDR3 DNA is the only sequence kept; it has 48 bases, read in frame from the first base. CDR1 and CDR2 are read off the germline V gene as LGHNA and YNFKEQ. Input material: peripheral blood. The source of this sequence is a woman aged 80 or over with acute or convalescent COVID-19. The chain employs TRBV4-2 and TRBJ2-3, and possibly TRBD2, on 5 matching bases. The CDR3 amino acid sequence is: CASSQEPGSPRGTQYF. The nucleotide sequence reads TGTGCCAGCAGCCAAGAGCCCGGGTCTCCGCGAGGGACGCAGTATTTT.